This T cell receptor beta chain was retrieved from a study of CD8 T cells in ankylosing spondylitis. Germline V gene sequence: CDR1 SGHNT, CDR2 YYREEE (reference sequence). The CDR3 runs 15 residues. Using quantitative 5'-RACE with molecular barcodes, the authors made TCR beta libraries. Via MiXCR, TCRdb re-called the 5' RACE reads, giving one row per CDR3 protein. The sample lists roughly 180,000 distinct CDR3 sequences, approximately 10% occurring once. On this clonotype itself: A read error may be the cause here, since a much bigger clone is one base away.

The chain combines TRBV5-4 with TRBJ2-3; 10 bases align to TRBD1. The clonotype originates from a male donor with ankylosing spondylitis or in good health (not recorded which). The source material was blood, either unsorted or a sorted T cell fraction (not recorded which). CDR3 nucleotides: TGTACCAGCAGCTGGCGGGACAGGGGAACAGATACGCAGTATTTT. Encoded protein: CTSSWRDRGTDTQYF. Using reference TRBV5-4 and TRBJ2-3 for the parts outside the CDR3, the full variable domain is ETGVTQSPTHLIKTRGQQVTLRCSSQSGHNTVSWYQQALGQGPQFIFQYYREEENGRGNFPPRFSGLQFPNYSSELNVNALELDDSALYLCTSSWRDRGTDTQYFGPGTRLTVL.